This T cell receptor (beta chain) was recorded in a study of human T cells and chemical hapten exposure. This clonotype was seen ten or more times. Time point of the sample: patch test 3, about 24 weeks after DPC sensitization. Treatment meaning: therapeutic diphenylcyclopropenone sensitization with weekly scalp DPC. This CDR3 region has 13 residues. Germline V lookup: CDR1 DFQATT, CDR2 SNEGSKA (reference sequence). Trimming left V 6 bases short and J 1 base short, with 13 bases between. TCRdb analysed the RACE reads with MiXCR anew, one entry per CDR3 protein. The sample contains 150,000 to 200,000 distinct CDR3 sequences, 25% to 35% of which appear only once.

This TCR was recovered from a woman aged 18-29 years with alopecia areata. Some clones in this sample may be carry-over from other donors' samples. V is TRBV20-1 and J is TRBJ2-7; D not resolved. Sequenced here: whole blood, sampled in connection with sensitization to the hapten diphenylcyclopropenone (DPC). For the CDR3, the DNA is TGCAGTGCGGATTTAACTTCTTCCTACGAGCAGTACTTC. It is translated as CSADLTSSYEQYF.